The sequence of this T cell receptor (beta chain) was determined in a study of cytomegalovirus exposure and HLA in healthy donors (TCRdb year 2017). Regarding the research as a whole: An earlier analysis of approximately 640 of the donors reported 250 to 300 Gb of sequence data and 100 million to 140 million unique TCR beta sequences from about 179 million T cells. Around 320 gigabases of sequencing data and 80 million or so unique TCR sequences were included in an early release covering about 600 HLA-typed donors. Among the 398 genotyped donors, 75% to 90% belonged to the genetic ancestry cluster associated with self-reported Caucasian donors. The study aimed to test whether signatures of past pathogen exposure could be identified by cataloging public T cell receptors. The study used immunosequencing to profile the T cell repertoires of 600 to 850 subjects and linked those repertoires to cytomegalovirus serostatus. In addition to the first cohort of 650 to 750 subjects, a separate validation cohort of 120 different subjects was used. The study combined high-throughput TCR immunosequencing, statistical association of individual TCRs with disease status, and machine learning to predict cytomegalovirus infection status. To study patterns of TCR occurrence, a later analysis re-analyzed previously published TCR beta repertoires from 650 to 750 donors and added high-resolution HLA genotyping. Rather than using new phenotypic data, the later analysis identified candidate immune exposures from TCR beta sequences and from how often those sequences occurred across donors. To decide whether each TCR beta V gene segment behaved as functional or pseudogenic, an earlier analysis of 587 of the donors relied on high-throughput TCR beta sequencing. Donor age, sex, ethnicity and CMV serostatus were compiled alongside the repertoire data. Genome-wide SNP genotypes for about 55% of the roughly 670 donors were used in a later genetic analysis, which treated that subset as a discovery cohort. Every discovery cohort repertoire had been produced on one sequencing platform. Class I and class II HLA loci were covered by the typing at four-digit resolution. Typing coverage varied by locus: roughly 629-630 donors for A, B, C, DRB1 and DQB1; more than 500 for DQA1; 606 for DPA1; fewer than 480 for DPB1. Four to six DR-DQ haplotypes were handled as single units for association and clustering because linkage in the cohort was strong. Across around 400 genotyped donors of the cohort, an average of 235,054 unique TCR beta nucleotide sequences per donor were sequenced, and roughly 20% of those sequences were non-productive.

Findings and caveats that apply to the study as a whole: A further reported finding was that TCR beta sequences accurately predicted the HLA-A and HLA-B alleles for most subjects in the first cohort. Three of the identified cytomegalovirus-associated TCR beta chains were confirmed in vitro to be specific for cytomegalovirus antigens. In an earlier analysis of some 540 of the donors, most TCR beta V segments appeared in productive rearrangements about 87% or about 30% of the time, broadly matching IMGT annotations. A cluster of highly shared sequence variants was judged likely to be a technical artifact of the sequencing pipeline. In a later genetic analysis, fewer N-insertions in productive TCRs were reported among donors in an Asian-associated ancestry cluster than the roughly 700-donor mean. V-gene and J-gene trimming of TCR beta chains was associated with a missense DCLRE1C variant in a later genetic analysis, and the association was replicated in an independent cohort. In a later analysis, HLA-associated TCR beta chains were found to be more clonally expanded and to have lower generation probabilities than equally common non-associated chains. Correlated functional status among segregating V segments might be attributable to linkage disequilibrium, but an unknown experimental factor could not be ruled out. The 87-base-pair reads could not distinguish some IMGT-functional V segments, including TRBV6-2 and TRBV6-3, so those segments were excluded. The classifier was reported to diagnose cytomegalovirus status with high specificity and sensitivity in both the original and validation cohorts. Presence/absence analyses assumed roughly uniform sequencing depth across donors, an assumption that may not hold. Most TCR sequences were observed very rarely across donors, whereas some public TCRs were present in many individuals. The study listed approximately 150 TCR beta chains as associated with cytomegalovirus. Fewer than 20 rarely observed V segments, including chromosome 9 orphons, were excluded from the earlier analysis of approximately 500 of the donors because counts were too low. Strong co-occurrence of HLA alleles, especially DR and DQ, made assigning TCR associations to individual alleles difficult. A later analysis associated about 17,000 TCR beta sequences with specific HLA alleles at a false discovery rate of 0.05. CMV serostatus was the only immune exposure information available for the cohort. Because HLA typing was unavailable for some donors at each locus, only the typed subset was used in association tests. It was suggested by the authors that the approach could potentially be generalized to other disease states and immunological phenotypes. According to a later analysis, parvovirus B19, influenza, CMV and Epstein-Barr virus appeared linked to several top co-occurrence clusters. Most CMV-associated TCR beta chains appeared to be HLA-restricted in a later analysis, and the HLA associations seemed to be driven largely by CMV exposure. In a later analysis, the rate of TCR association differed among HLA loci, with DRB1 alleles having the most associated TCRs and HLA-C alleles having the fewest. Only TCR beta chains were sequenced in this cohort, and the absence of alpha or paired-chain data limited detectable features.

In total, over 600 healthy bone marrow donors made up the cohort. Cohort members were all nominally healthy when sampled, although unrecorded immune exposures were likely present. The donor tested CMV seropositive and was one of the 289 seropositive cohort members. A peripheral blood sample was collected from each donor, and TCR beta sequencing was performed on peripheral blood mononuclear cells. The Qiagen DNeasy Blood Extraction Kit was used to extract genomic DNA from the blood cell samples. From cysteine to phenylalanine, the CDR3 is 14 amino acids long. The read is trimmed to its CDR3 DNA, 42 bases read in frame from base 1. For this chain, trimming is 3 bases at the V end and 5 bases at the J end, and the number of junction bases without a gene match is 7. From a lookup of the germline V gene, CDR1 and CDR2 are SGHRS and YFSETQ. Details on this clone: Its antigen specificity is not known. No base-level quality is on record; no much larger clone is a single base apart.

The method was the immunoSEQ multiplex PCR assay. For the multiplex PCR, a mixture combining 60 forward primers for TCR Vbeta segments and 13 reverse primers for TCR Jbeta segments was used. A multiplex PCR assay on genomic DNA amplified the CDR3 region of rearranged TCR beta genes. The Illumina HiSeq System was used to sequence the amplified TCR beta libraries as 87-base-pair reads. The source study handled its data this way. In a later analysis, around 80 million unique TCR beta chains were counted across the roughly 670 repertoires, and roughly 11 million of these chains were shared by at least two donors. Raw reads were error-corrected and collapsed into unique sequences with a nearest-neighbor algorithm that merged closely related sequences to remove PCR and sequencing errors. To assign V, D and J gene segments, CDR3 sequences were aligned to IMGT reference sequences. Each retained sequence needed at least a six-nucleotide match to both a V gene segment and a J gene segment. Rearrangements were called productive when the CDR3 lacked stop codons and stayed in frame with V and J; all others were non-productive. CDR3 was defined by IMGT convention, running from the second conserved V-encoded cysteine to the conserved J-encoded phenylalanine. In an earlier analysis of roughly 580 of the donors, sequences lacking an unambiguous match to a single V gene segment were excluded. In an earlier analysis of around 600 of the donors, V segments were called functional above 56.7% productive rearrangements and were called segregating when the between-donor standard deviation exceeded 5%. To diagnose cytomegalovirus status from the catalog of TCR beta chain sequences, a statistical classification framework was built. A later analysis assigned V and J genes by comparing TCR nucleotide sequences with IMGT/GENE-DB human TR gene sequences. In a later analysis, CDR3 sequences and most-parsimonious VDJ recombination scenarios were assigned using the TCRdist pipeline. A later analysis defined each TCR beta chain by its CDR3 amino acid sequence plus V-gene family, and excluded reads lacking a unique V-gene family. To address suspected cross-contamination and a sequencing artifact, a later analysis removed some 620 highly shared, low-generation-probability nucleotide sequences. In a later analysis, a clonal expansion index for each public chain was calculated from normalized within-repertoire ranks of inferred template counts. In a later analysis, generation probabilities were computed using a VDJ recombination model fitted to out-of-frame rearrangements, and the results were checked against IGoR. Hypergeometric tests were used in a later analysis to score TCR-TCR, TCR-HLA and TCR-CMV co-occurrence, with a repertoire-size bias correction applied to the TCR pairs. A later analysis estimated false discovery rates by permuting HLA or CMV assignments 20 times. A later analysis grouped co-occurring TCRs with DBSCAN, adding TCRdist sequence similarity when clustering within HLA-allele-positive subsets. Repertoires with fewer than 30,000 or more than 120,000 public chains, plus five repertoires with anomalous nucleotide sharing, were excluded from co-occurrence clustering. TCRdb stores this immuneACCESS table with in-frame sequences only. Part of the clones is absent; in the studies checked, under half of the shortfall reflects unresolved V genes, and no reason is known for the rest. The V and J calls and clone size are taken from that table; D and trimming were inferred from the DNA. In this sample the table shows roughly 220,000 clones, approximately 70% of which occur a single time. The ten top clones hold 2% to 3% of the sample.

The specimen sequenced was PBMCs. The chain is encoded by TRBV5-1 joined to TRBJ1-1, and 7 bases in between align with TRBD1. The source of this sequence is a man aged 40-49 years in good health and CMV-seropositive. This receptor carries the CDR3 CASSSGQLGTEAFF. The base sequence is TGCGCCAGCAGCTCGGGACAGCTTGGGACTGAAGCTTTCTTT.